This T cell receptor (beta chain) was captured by sequencing in a study of identical twins. The authors used template switching to add a universal primer site and gave cDNA unique molecular identifiers. Each CDR3 protein gets one entry after TCRdb re-called the 5' RACE reads with MiXCR. In the table there are about 690,000 distinct CDR3 sequences, around 6% of which are singletons. Germline V gives CDR1 PRHDT, CDR2 FYEKMQ (reference sequence). The CDR3 is 16 residues long. V lost 5 bases to trimming and J lost 5 bases; unmatched junction nucleotides: 12. This clonotype was recorded at least ten times. Its specificity is not known. Points from the study as a whole: A cross-sectional statistical analysis, not follow-up of the same donors, supported the conclusions. Out-of-frame alpha sequences shared by twins were enriched for low generation probability.

Sample: naive T cells sorted from blood. This clonotype originated in a young man in good health. This chain links TRBV13 with TRBJ2-1, with 7 bases identical to TRBD1. CDR3 residues: CASSLTAGTVNNEQFF. The CDR3 nucleotides are TGTGCCAGCAGCCTGACAGCCGGGACAGTAAACAATGAGCAGTTCTTC.